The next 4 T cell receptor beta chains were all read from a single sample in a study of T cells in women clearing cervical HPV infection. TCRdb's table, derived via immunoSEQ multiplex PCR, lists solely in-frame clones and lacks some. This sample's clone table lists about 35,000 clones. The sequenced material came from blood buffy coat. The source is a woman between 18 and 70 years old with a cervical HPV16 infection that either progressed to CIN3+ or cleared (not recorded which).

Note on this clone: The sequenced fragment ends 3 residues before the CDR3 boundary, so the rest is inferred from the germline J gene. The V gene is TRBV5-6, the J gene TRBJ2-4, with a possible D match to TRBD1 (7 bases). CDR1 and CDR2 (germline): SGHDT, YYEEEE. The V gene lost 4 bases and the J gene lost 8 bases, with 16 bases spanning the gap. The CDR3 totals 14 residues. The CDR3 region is CASSTRTGGDIQYF. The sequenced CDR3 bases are TGTGCCAGCAGCACCCGGACAGGAGGGGACATT.

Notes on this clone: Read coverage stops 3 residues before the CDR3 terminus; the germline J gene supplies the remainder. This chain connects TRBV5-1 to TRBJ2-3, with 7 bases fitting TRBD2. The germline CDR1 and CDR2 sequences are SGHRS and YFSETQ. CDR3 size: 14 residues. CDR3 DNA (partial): TGCGCCAGCAGCTCGCGGGGGAGAATGGAGACG. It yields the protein CASSSRGRMET. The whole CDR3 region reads CASSSRGRMETQYF. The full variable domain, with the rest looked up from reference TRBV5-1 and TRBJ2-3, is KAGVTQTPRYLIKTRGQQVTLSCSPISGHRSVSWYQQTPGQGLQFLFEYFSETQRNKGNFPGRFSGRQFSNSRSEMNVSTLELGDSALYLCASSSRGRMETQYFGPGTRLTVL.

The covered CDR3 bases are TGTGCCAGCAGCTTCATATCTGCGGGAGGCTACGAG. Translating gives CASSFISAGGYE. The whole CDR3 is CASSFISAGGYEQYF. This sequence joins TRBV11-3 and TRBJ2-7; 8 nucleotides agree with TRBD2. The CDR3 end lies 3 residues beyond the end of the read and is filled in from the germline J gene. The CDR3 runs 15 residues. The V segment lost 3 bases and the J segment 3 bases; nucleotides outside the gene matches: 7. The germline V gene encodes CDR1 SGHNT and CDR2 YENEEA.

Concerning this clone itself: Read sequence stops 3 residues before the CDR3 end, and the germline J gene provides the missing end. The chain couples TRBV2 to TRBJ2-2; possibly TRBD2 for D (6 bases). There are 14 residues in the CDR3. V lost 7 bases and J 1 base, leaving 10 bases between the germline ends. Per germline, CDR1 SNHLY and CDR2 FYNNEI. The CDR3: CASKGGVNTGELFF. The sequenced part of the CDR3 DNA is TGTGCCAGCAAAGGAGGGGTGAACACCGGGGAG.